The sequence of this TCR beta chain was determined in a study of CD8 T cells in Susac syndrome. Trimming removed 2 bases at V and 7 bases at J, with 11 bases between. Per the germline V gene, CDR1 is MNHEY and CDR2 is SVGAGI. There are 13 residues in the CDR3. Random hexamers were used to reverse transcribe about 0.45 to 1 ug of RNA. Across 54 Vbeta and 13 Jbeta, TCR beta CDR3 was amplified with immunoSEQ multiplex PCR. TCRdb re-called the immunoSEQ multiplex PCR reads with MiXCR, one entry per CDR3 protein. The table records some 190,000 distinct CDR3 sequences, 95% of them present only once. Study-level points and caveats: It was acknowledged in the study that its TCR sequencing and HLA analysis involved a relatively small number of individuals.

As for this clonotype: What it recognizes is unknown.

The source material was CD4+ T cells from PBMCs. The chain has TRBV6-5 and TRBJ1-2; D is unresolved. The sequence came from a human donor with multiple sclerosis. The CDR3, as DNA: TGTGCCAGCAGTTACACCTTTGCTGGTGGCTACACCTTC. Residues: CASSYTFAGGYTF.